The source of this T cell receptor beta chain is a study of blood T cell repertoires in COVID-19. Study-level information: Samples of COVID-19 (acute and convalescent) were obtained from the United States, Italy and Spain.

The protocol was immunoSEQ multiplex PCR, while the TCRdb copy is restricted to in-frame clones and leaves out a portion. The sample lists about 120,000 clones, around 76% seen once, with roughly 5.5% in the top ten. There are 14 residues in the CDR3. Between the trimmed V and J ends, which lost 6 bases and 3 bases, there was a span of 13 bases. Germline CDR1 KGHSH, CDR2 LQKENI. The source of this sequence is a man aged 60 to 75 with acute or convalescent COVID-19. Sequences were obtained from peripheral blood. This sequence joins TRBV18 and TRBJ2-3, with D possibly TRBD1 on 6 matching bases. CDR3 region: CASSQQGVTDTQYF. The DNA for the CDR3 is TGTGCCAGCTCGCAACAGGGTGTAACAGATACGCAGTATTTT. Variable domain in full (rest from reference TRBV18 and TRBJ2-3): NAGVMQNPRHLVRRRGQEARLRCSPMKGHSHVYWYRQLPEEGLKFMVYLQKENIIDESGMPKERFSAEFPKEGPSILRIQQVVRGDSAAYFCASSQQGVTDTQYFGPGTRLTVL.